This T cell receptor beta chain derives from a study of CD8+CD57+ T cells in acquired aplastic anemia. In regard to this clonotype: Its antigen remains unknown.

Study-level results: The same twenty-nine CD8+ CDR3 sequences occurred in patients and in controls.

Per germline, CDR1 SGHAT and CDR2 FQDESV (reference sequence). The CDR3 extends over 16 amino acids. Trimming took 5 bases from V and 2 from J; bases not matched to a gene: 11. CD8+CD57+ cell expansion had been shown by flow cytometry in patients chosen for sequencing. Therapy had not been given to patients before blood sampling. Genomic DNA was employed as the template in profiling TCR beta VDJ and CDR3. TCRdb ran MiXCR on the reads and lists one entry per CDR3 protein. The sample includes about 160,000 distinct CDR3 sequences, around 43% seen only once; the top ten take under 3.5%. Sequencing used sorted CD4+, CD8+, or CD8+CD57+ T cells (not recorded which) from PBMCs. This clonotype was obtained from a human donor with aplastic anemia. The rearrangement joins TRBV11-1 to TRBJ1-1, with 7 bases aligning to TRBD1. The CDR3 here is CASSQQDRRVNTEAFF. The CDR3 nucleotides read TGTGCCAGCAGCCAACAGGACAGGCGGGTAAACACTGAAGCTTTCTTT.